This T cell receptor (beta chain) originates from a study of blood T cells in healthy people across ages. General study points: Bulk PBMC profiling left naive and antigen-experienced comparisons inconclusive. Long-lived donors had more naive CD4+ cells and higher diversity than aged donors.

Together with a sample-barcoded 5' primer, a J-beta primer mix was included in a second PCR lasting about 7 to 11 cycles. Any given sample supplied a minimum of 3 million CDR3-containing paired-end reads. TCRdb processed the 5' RACE reads anew with MiXCR; each CDR3 protein has one entry. The repertoire consists of fewer than 950,000 distinct CDR3 sequences, with roughly 50% occurring once and the leading ten covering roughly 37%. With 4 bases clipped from V and 5 bases from J, the junction kept 11 bases outside the gene matches. CDR3 size: 16 residues. Germline CDR1 SGHRS, CDR2 YFSETQ. A few counts support this clonotype. Its antigen is as yet unknown.

This chain links TRBV5-1 with TRBJ2-5; TRBD2 matches 10 bases. What was sequenced was blood. The clonotype originates from an elderly man in good health. The CDR3 DNA sequence: TGCGCCAGCAGCAACAACCTAGCGGGAGCTGGGGAGACCCAGTACTTC. This gives the protein CASSNNLAGAGETQYF.